This T cell receptor beta chain was retrieved from a study of blood T cells in healthy people across ages. Study observations and caveats: It was found that TCR beta diversity correlated strongly with the percentage of naive T cells.

The CDR3 spans 15 residues. Germline CDR1 is KGHDR and CDR2 is SFDVKD. V was trimmed by 9 bases and J by 1 base, leaving 15 bases between them. This clonotype was seen a few times. Its target is unknown. A second PCR of roughly 7 to 11 cycles used a sample-barcoded 5' primer and a J-beta primer mix. TCRdb redid the calling of the 5' RACE reads with MiXCR, one entry per CDR3 protein. The sample lists 1.5 million to 2 million distinct CDR3 sequences, 49% seen once, with around 2.1% in the top ten. This sequence was found in a middle-aged woman in good health. This chain connects TRBV24-1 to TRBJ2-4, with D possibly called TRBD1 or TRBD2 (5 bases each). Sequencing input: blood. This chain's CDR3 is CATYEGYLAKNIQYF. The CDR3 DNA sequence: TGTGCCACCTATGAGGGGTACTTGGCCAAAAACATTCAGTACTTC.